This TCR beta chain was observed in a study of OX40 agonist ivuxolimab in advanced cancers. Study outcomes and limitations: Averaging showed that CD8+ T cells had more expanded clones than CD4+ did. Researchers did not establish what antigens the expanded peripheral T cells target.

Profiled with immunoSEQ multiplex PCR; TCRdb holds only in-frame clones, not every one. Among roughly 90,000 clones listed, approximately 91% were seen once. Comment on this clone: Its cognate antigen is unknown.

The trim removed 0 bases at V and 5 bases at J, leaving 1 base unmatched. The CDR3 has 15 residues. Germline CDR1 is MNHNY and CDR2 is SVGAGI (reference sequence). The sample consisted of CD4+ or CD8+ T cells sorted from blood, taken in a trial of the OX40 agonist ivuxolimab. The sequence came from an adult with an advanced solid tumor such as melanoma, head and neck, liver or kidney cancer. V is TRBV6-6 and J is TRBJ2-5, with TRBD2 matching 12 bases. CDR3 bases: TGTGCCAGCAGTTACTCCGGGACTAGCGGGGAGACCCAGTACTTC. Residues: CASSYSGTSGETQYF.